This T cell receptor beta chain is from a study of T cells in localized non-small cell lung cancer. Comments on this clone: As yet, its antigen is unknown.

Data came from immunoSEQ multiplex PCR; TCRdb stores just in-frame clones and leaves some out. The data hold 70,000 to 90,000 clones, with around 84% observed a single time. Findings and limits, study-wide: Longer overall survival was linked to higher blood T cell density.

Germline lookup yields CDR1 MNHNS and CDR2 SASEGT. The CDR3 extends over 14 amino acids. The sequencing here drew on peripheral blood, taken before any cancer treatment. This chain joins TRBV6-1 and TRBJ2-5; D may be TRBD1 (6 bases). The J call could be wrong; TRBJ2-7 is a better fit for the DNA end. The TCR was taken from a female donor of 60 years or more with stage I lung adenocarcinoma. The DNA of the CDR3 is TGTGCCAGCAGTGCCCGGGACATCGACTACGAGCAGTACTTC. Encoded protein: CASSARDIDYEQYF.